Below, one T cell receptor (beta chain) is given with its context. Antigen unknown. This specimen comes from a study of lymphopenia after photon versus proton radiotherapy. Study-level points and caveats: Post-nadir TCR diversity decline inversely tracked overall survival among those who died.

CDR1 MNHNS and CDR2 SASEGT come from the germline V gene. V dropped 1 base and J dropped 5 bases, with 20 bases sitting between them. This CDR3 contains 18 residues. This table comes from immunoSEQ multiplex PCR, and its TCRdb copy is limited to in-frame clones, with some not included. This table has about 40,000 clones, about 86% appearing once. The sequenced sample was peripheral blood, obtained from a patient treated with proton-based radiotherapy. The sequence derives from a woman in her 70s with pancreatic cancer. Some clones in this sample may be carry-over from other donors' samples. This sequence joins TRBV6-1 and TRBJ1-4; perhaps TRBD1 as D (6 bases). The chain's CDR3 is CASSEEAQGLKRNEKLFF. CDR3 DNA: TGTGCCAGCAGTGAAGAGGCACAGGGCCTTAAAAGGAATGAAAAACTGTTTTTT.